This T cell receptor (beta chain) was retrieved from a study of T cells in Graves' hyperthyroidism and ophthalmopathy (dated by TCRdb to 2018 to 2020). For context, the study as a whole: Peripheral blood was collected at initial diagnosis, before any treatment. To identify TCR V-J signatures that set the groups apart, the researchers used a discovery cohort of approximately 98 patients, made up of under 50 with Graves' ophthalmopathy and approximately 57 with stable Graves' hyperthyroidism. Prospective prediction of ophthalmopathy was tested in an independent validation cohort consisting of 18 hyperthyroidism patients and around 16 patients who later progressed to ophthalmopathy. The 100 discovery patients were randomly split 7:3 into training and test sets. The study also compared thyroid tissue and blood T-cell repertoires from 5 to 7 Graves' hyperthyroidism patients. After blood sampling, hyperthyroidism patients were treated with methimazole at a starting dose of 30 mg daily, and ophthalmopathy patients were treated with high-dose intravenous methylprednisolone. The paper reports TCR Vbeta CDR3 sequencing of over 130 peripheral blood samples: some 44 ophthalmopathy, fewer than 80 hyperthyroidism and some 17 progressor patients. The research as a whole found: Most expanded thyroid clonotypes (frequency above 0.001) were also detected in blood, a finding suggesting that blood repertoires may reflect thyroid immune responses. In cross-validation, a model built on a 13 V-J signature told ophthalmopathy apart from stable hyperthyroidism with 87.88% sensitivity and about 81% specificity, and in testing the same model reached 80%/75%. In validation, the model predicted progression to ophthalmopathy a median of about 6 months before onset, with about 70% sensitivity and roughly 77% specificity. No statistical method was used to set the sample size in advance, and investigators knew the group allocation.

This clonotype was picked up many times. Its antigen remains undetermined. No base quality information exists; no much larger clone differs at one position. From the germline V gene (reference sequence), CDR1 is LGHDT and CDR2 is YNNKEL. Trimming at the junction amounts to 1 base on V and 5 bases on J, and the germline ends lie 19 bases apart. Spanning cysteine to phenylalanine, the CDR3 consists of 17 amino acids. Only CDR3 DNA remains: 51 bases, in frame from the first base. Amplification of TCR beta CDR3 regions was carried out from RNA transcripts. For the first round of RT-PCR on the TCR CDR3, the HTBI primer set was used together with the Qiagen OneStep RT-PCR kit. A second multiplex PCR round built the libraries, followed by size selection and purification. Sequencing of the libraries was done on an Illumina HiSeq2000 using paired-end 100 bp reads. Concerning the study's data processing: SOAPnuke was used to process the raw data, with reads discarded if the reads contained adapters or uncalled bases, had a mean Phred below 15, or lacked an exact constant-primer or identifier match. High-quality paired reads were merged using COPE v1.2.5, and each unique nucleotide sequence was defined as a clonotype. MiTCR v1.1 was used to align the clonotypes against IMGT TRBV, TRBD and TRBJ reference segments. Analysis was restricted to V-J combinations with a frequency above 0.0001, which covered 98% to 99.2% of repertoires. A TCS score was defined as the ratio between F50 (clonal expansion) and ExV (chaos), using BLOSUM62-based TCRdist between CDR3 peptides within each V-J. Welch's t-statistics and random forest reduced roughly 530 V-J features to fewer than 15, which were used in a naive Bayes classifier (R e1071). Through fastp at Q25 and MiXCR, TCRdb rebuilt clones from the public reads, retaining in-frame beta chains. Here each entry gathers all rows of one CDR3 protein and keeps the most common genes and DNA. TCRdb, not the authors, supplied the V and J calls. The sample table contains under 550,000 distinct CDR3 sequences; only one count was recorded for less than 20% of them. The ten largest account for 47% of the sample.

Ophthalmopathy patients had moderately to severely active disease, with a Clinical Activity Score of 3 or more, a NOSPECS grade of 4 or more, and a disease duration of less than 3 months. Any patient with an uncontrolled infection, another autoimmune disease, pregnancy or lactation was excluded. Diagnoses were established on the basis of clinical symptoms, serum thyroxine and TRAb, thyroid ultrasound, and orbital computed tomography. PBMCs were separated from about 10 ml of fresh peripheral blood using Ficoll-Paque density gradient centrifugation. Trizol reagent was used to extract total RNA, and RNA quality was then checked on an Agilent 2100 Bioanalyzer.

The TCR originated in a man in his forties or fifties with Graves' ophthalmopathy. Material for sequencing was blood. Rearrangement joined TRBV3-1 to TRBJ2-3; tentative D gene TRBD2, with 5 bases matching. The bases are TGTGCCAGCAGCCAAGCCGGAAGCGGACCCCTGGGAGATACGCAGTATTTT. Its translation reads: CASSQAGSGPLGDTQYF.